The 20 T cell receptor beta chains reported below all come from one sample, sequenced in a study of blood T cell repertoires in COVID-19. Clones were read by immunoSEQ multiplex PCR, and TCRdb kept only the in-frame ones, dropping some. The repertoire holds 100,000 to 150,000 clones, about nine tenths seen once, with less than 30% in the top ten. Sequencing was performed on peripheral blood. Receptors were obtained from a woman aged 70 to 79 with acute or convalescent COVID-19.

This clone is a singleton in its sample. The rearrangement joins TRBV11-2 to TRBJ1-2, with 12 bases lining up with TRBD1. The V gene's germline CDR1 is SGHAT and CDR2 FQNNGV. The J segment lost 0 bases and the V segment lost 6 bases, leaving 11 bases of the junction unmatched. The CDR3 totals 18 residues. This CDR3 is CASSSYRDRGPPNYGYTF. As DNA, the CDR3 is TGTGCCAGCAGTTCATACCGGGACAGGGGGCCCCCTAACTATGGCTACACCTTC.

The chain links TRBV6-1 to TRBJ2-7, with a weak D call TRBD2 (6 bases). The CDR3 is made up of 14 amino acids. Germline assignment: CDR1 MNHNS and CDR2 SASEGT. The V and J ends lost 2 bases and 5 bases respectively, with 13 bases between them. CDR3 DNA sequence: TGTGCCAGCAGTGAAATGGAGGGTTTGCACGAGCAGTACTTC. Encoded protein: CASSEMEGLHEQYF.

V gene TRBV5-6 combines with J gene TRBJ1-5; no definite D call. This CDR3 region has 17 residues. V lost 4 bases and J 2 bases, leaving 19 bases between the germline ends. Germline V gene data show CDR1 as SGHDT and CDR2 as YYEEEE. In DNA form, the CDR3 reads TGTGCCAGCAGCCAGTCCGGGAGGATTGGTGGCAATCAGCCCCAGCATTTT. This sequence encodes CASSQSGRIGGNQPQHF.

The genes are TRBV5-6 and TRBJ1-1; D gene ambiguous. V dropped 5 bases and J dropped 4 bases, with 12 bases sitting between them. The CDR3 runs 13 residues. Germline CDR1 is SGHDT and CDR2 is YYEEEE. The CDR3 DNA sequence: TGTGCCAGCAGATCCCGAGTTGGCACTGAAGCTTTCTTT. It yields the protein CASRSRVGTEAFF.

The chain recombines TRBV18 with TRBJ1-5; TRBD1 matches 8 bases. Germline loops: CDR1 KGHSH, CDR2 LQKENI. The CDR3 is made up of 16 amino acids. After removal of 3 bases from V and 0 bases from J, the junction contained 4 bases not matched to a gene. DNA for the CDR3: TGTGCCAGCTCACCGCGGACAGGGAGTAGCAATCAGCCCCAGCATTTT. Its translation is CASSPRTGSSNQPQHF.

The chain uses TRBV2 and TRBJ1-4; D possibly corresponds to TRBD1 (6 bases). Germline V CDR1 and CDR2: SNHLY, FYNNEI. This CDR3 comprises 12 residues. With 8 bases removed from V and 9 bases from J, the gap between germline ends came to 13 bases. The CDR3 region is CASWGGTQKLFF. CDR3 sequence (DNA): TGTGCCAGCTGGGGTGGGACACAAAAACTGTTTTTT.

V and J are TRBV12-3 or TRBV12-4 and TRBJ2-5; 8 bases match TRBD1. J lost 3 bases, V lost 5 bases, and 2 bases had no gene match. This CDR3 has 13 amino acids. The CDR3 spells CASSMTGEETQYF. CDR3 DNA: TGTGCCAGCAGTATGACAGGGGAAGAGACCCAGTACTTC.

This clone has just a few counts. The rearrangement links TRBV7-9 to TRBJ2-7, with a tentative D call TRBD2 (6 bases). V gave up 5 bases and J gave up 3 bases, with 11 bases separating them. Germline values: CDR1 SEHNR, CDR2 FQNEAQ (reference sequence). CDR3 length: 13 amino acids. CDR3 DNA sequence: TGTGCCAGCAGCCATCCCGGGAGCTACGAGCAGTACTTC. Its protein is CASSHPGSYEQYF.

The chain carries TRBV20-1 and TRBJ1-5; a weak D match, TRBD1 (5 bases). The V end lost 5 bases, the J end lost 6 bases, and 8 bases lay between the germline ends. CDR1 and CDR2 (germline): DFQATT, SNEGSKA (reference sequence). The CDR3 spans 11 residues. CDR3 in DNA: TGCAGTGCTGGGGGGAGTCAGCCCCAGCATTTT. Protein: CSAGGSQPQHF.

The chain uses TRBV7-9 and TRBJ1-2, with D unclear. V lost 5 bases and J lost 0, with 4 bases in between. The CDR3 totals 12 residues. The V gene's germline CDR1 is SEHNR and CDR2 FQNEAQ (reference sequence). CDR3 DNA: TGTGCCAGCAGCCTTACTAACTATGGCTACACCTTC. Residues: CASSLTNYGYTF.

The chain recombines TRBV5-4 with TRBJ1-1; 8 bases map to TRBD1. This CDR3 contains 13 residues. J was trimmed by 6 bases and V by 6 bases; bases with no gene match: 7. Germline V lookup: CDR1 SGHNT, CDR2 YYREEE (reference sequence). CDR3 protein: CASTSTGAPEAFF. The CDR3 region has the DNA TGTGCCAGCACCTCGACAGGGGCCCCTGAAGCTTTCTTT.

The CDR3 sequence is CASSIPTRRRNTIYF. CDR3 nucleotides: TGTGCCAGTAGTATACCGACACGGCGCAGAAACACCATATATTTT. The genes are TRBV19 and TRBJ1-3; D is ambiguous. Germline V gene lookup returns CDR1 LNHDA and CDR2 SQIVND (reference sequence). This CDR3 comprises 15 residues. V lost 2 bases and J lost 5, with 13 bases in between. The whole variable domain, filled in from reference TRBV19 and TRBJ1-3, reads DGGITQSPKYLFRKEGQNVTLSCEQNLNHDAMYWYRQDPGQGLRLIYYSQIVNDFQKGDIAEGYSVSREKKESFPLTVTSAQKNPTAFYLCASSIPTRRRNTIYFGEGSWLTVV.

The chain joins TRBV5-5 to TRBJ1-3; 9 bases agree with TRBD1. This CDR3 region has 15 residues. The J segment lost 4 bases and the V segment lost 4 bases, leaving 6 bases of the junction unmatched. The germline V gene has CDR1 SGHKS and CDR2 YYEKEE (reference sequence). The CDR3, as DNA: TGTGCCAGCAGCCCCCACAGGGGGCGCGGAAACACCATATATTTT. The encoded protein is CASSPHRGRGNTIYF.

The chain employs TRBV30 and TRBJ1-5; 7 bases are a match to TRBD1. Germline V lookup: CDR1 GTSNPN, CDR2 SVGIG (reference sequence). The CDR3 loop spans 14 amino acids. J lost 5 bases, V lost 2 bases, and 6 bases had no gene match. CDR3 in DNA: TGTGCCTGGAGTAGGAGGGGGCGGGATCAGCCCCAGCATTTT. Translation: CAWSRRGRDQPQHF. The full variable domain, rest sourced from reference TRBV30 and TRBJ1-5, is SQTIHQWPATLVQPVGSPLSLECTVEGTSNPNLYWYRQAAGRGLQLLFYSVGIGQISSEVPQNLSASRPQDRQFILSSKKLLLSDSGFYLCAWSRRGRDQPQHFGDGTRLSIL.

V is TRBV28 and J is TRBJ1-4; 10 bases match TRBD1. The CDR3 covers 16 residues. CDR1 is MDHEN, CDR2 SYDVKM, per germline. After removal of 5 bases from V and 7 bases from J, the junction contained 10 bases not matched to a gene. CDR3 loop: CASSLLYGTGAEKLFF. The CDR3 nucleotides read TGTGCCAGCAGTCTACTGTACGGGACAGGGGCTGAAAAACTGTTTTTT. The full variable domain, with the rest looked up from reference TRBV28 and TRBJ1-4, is DVKVTQSSRYLVKRTGEKVFLECVQDMDHENMFWYRQDPGLGLRLIYFSYDVKMKEKGDIPEGYSVSREKKERFSLILESASTNQTSMYLCASSLLYGTGAEKLFFGSGTQLSVL.

The CDR3 protein is CSVGQGNEKLFF. The CDR3 DNA is TGCAGCGTGGGACAGGGGAATGAAAAACTGTTTTTT. The chain combines TRBV29-1 with TRBJ1-4, with 10 bases lining up with TRBD1. V lost 6 bases and J lost 5; bases outside the gene matches: 0. In germline, CDR1 is SQVTM, CDR2 ANQGSEA. The CDR3 length is 12 residues.

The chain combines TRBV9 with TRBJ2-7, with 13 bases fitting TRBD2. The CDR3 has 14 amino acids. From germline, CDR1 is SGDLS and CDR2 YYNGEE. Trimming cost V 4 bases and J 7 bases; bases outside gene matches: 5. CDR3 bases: TGTGCCAGCAGCCCTCGGACTAGCGGGGGAGAGCAGTACTTC. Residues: CASSPRTSGGEQYF.

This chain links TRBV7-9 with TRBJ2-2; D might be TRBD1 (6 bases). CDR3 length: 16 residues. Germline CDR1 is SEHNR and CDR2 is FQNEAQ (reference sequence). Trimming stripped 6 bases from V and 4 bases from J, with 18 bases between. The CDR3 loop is CASRRRGSPSTGELFF. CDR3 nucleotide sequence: TGTGCCAGCAGACGAAGGGGGTCCCCCAGCACCGGGGAGCTGTTTTTT.

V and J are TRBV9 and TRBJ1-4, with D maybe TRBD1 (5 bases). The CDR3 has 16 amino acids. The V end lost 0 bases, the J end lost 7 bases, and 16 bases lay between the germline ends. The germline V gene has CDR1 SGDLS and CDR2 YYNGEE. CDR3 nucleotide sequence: TGTGCCAGCAGCGTAGGGACGACACACGGGGGTGAAAAACTGTTTTTT. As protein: CASSVGTTHGGEKLFF.

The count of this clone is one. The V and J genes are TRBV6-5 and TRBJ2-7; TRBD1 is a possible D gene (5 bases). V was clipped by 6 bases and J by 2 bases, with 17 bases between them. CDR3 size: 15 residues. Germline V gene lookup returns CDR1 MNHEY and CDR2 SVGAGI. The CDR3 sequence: CASRSTGLGAYEQYF. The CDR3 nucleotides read TGTGCCAGCAGGTCGACTGGATTAGGGGCCTACGAGCAGTACTTC.